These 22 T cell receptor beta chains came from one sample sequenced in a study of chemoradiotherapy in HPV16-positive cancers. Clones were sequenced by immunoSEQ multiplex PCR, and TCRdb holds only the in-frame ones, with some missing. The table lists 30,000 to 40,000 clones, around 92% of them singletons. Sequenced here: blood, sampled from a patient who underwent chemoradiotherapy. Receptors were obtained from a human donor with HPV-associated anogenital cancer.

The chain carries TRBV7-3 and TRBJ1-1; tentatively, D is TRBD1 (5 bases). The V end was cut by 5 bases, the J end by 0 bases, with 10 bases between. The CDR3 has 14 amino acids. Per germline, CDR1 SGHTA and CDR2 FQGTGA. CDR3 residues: CASSPTGLNTEAFF. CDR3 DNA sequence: TGTGCCAGCAGCCCCACAGGTTTGAACACTGAAGCTTTCTTT.

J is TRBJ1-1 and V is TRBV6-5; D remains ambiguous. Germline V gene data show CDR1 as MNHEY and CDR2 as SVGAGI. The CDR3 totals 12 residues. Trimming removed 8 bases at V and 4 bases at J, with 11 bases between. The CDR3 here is CASGRRSTEAFF. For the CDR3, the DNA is TGTGCCAGCGGGAGACGGAGCACTGAAGCTTTCTTT.

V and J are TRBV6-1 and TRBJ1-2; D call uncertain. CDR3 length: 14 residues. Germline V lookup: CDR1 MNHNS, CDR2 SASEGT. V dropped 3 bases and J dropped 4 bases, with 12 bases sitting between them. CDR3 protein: CASSDSARAYGYTF. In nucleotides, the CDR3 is TGTGCCAGCAGTGATTCGGCCAGAGCCTATGGCTACACCTTC.

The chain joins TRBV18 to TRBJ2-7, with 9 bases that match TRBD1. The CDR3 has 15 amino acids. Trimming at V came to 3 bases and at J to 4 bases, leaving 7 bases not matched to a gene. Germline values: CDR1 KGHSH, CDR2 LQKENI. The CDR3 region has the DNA TGTGCCAGCTCACCCCCGGGACAGGGTATTTACGAGCAGTACTTC. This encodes CASSPPGQGIYEQYF.

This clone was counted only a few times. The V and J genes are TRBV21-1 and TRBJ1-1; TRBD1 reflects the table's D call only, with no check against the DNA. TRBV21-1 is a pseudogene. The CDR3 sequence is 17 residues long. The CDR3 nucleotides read TGTGCCAGAGTGGGTGGACAGCTACTTTTTGAGAACACTGAAGCTTTCTTT. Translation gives CARVGGQLLFENTEAFF.

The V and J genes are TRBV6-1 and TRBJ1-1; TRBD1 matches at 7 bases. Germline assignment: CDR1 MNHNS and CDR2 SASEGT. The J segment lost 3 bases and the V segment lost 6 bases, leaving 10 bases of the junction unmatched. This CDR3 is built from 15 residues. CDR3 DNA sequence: TGTGCCAGCAGCAAGCTGACAGGGACGGACACTGAAGCTTTCTTT. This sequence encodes CASSKLTGTDTEAFF.

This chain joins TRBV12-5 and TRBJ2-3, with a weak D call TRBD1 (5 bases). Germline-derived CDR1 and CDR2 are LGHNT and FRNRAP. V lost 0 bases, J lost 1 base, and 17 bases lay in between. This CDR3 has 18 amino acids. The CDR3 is CASGLVPTGQDGTDTQYF. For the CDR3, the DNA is TGTGCTAGTGGTTTGGTCCCGACCGGACAAGATGGCACAGATACGCAGTATTTT.

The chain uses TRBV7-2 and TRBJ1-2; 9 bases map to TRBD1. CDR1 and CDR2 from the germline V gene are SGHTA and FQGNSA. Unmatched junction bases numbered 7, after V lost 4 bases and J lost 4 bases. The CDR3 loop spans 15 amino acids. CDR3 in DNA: TGTGCCAGCAGCTCTGGGACAGGGAGAGCCTATGGCTACACCTTC. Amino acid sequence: CASSSGTGRAYGYTF.

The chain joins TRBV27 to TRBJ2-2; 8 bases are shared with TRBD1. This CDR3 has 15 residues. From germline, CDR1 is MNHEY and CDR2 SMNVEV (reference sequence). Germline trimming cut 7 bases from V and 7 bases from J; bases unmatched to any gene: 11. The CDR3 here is CASTRDRGWGGELFF. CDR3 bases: TGTGCCAGCACCCGAGACAGGGGTTGGGGCGGGGAGCTGTTTTTT.

CDR3 loop: CASSWSRGNEKLFF. The CDR3 DNA reads as TGTGCCAGCAGTTGGAGCAGGGGGAATGAAAAACTGTTTTTT. V is TRBV27 and J is TRBJ1-4; 7 bases map to TRBD1. Looked up from germline, CDR1 is MNHEY and CDR2 is SMNVEV (reference sequence). The ends lost 4 bases at V and 5 bases at J; junction bases unmatched: 4. The CDR3 spans 14 residues.

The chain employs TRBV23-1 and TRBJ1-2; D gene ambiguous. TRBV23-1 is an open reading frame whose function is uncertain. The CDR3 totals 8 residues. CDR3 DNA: TGCACCCTTAATGGCTACACCTTC. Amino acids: CTLNGYTF.

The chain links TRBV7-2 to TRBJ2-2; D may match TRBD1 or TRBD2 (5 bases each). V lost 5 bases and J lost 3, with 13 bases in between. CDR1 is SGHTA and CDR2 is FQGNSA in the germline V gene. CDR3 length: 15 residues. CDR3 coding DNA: TGTGCCAGCAGCCCCAGGACGGGACACACCGGGGAGCTGTTTTTT. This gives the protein CASSPRTGHTGELFF.

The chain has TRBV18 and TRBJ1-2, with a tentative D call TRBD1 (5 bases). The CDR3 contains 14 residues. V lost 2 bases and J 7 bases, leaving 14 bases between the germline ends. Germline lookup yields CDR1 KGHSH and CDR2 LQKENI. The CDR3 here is CASSPGEPGLGYTF. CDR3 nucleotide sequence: TGTGCCAGCTCACCAGGGGAGCCAGGGCTTGGCTACACCTTC. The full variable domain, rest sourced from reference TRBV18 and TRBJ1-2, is NAGVMQNPRHLVRRRGQEARLRCSPMKGHSHVYWYRQLPEEGLKFMVYLQKENIIDESGMPKERFSAEFPKEGPSILRIQQVVRGDSAAYFCASSPGEPGLGYTFGSGTRLTVV.

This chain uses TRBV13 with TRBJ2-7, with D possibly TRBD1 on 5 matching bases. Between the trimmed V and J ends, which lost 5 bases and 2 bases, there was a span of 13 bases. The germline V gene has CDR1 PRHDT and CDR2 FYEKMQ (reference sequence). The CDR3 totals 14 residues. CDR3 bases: TGTGCCAGCAGCAACCGTCAGGGCGCCTACGAGCAGTACTTC. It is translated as CASSNRQGAYEQYF.

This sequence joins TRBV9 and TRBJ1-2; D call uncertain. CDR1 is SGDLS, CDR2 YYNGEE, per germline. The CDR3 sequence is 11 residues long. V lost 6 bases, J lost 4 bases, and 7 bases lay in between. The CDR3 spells CASNDGYGYTF. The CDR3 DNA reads TGTGCCAGCAACGACGGCTATGGCTACACCTTC.

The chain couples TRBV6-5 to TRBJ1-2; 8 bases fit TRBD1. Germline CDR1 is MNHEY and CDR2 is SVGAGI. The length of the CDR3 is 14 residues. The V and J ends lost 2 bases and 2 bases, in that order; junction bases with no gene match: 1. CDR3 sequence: CASSYQGANYGYTF. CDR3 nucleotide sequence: TGTGCCAGCAGTTACCAGGGGGCCAACTATGGCTACACCTTC.

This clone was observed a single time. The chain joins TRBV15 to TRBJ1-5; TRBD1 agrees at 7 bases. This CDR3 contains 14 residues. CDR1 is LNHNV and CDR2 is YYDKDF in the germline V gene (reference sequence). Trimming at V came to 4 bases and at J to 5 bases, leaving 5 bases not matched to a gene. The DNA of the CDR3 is TGTGCCACCAGCAAACAGGGGATGGATCAGCCCCAGCATTTT. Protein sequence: CATSKQGMDQPQHF.

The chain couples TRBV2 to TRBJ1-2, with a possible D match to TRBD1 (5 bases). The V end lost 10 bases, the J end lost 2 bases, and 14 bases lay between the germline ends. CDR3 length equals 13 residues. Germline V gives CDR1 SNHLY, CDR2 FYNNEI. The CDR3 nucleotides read TGTGCCATCGGCGGGACGGCAAACTATGGCTACACCTTC. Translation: CAIGGTANYGYTF.

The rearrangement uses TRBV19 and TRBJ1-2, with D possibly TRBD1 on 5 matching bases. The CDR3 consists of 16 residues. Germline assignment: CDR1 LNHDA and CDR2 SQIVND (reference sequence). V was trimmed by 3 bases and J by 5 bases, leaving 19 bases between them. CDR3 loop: CASSIYSGFFGYGYTF. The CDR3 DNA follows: TGTGCCAGTAGTATTTACTCAGGGTTTTTCGGATATGGCTACACCTTC.

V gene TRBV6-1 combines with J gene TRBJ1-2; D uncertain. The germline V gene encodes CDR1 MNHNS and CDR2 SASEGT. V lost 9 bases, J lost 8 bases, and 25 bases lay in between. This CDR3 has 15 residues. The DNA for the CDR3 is TGTGCCAGTCTGGCGACCTCCCCATTGGCGGGCGGCTACACCTTC. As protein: CASLATSPLAGGYTF.

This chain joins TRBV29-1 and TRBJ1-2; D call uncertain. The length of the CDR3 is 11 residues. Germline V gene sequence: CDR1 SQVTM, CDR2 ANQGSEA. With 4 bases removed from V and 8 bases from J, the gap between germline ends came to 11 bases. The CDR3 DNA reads TGCAGCGTTGTTTGGGGAAGGGGCTACACCTTC. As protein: CSVVWGRGYTF.

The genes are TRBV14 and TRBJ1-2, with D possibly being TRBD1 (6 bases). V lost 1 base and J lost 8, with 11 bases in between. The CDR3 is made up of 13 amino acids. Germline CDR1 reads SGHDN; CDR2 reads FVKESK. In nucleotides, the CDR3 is TGTGCCAGCAGCCAAGCCAGGGGCGGGGGCTACACCTTC. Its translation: CASSQARGGGYTF.